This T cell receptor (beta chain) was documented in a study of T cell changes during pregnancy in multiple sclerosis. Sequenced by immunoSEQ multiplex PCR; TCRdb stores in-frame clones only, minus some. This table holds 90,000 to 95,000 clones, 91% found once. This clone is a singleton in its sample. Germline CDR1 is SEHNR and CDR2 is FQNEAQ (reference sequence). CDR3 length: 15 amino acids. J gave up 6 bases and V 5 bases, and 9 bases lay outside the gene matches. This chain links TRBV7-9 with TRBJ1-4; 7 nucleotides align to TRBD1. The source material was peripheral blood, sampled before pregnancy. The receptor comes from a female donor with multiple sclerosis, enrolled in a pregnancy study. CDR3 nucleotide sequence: TGTGCCAGCAGCCCCCGGGACAGCATAGATGAAAAACTGTTTTTT. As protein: CASSPRDSIDEKLFF.